This TCR beta chain was obtained from a study of a mutant IDH1 vaccine in newly diagnosed glioma. Overall study: Patients underwent eight vaccinations, which took place in weeks 1, 3, 5, 7, 11, 15, 19 and 23.

As regards this clone: The antigen is undetermined.

CDR3 length equals 16 residues. The V and J ends lost 1 base and 4 bases, in that order; junction bases with no gene match: 8. Germline V CDR1 and CDR2: SGHRS, YFSETQ. This table comes from immunoSEQ multiplex PCR, and its TCRdb copy is limited to in-frame clones, with some not included. Here the sample spans approximately 40,000 clones, 84% being singletons. Time point of the sample: week 11, during vaccination. Doses comprised 300 ug of mutant IDH1 20-mer peptide each, plus topical imiquimod. The donor cohort comprised cases of new WHO grade 3 or 4 IDH1-mutant, ATRX-lost astrocytoma. This specimen was PBMCs, taken from a glioma patient whose treatment included an IDH1 peptide vaccine. The sequence derives from a man aged 35 to 55 with glioma. The rearrangement links TRBV5-1 to TRBJ2-1; 7 positions agree with TRBD1. CDR3 coding DNA: TGCGCCAGCAGCTTGCGAGGGATGGGACAGTACAATGAGCAGTTCTTC. This codes for CASSLRGMGQYNEQFF.